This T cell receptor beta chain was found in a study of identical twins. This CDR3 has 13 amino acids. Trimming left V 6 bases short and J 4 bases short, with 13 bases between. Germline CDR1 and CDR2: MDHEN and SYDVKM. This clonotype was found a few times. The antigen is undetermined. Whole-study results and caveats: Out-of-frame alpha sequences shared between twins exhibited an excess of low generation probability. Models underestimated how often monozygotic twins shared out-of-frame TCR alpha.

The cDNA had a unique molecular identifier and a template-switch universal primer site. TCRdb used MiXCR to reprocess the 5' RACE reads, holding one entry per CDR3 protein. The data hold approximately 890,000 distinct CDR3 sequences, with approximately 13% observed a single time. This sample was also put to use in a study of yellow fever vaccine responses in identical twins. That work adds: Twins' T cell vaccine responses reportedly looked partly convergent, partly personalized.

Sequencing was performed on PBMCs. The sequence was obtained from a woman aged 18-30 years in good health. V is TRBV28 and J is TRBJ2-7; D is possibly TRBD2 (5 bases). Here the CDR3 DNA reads TGTGCCAGCAGCCTGGGGTGGACTTACGAGCAGTACTTC. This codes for CASSLGWTYEQYF. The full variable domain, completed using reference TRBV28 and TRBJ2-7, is DVKVTQSSRYLVKRTGEKVFLECVQDMDHENMFWYRQDPGLGLRLIYFSYDVKMKEKGDIPEGYSVSREKKERFSLILESASTNQTSMYLCASSLGWTYEQYFGPGTRLTVT.